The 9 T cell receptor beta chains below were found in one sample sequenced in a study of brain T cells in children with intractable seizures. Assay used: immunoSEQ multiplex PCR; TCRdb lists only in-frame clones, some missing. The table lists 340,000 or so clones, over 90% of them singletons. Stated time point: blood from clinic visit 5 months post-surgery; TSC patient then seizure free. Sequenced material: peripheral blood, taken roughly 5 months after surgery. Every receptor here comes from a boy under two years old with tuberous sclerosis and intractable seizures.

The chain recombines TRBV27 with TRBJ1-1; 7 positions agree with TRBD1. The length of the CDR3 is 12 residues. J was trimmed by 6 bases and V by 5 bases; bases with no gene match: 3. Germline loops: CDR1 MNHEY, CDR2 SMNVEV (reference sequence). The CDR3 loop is CASSLTGAEAFF. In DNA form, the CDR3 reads TGTGCCAGCAGTCTCACAGGGGCTGAAGCTTTCTTT.

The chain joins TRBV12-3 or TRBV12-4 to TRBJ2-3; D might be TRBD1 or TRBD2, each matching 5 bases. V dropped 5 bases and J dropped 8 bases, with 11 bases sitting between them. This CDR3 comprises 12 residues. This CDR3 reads CASSGTFGTQYF. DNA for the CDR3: TGTGCCAGCAGTGGGACCTTTGGTACGCAGTATTTT.

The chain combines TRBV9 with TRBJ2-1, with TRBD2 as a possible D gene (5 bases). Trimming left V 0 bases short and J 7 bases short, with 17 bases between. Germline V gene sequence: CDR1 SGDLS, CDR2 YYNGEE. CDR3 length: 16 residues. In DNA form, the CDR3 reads TGTGCCAGCAGCGTAGGGGCTACTAGGGTCTGGAATGAGCAGTTCTTC. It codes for CASSVGATRVWNEQFF.

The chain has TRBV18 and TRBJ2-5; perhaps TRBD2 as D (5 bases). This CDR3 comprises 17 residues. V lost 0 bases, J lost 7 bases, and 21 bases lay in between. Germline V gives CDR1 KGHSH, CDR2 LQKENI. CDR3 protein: CASSPPLELAGVGTQYF. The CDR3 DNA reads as TGTGCCAGCTCACCACCCCTGGAGCTAGCCGGGGTTGGGACCCAGTACTTC.

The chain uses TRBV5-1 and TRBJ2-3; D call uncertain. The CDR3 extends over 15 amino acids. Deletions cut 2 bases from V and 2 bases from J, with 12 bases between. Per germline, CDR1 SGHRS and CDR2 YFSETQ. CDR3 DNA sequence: TGCGCCAGCAGCTTTTCTTCCGGGCCCACAGATACGCAGTATTTT. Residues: CASSFSSGPTDTQYF.

The CDR3 protein is CSASLEASNTEAFF. The CDR3 nucleotides are TGCAGTGCTAGTCTTGAGGCATCGAACACTGAAGCTTTCTTT. The V gene is TRBV20-1, the J gene TRBJ1-1; D gene ambiguous. V was trimmed by 3 bases and J by 1 base, leaving 12 bases between them. The CDR3 is made up of 14 amino acids. CDR1 is DFQATT and CDR2 is SNEGSKA in the germline V gene (reference sequence).

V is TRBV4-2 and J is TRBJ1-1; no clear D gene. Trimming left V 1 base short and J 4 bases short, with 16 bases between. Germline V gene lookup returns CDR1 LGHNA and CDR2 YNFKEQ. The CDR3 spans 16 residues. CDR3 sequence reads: CASSQGVSTTLTEAFF. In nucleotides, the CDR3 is TGTGCCAGCAGCCAAGGGGTGTCGACGACCCTCACTGAAGCTTTCTTT.

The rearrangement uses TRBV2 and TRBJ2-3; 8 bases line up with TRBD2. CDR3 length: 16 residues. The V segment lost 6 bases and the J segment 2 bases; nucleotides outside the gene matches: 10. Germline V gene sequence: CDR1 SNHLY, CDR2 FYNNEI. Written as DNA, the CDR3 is TGTGCCAGCAGAGACCCTGCGGGGGGCCTCACAGATACGCAGTATTTT. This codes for CASRDPAGGLTDTQYF.

The CDR3 here is CASKGGEGRSNQPQHF. The CDR3 DNA sequence: TGTGCCAGTAAGGGGGGAGAGGGACGGTCCAATCAGCCCCAGCATTTT. The chain employs TRBV19 and TRBJ1-5, with a possible D match to TRBD1 (6 bases). CDR3 size: 16 residues. V was shortened by 7 bases and J by 3 bases, with 19 bases between the two germline ends. Germline values: CDR1 LNHDA, CDR2 SQIVND (reference sequence).